These 22 T cell receptor beta chains originate from one sample sequenced in a study of blood T cell repertoires in COVID-19. The protocol was immunoSEQ multiplex PCR, while the TCRdb copy is restricted to in-frame clones and leaves out a portion. This sample has about 76,000 clones, with 90% found just once. Sequenced: peripheral blood. Every receptor here comes from a human donor in a cohort sampled during active COVID-19.

The chain employs TRBV14 and TRBJ2-2; TRBD1 matches at 10 bases. V lost 5 bases and J lost 6; bases outside the gene matches: 6. Germline assignment: CDR1 SGHDN and CDR2 FVKESK. This CDR3 spans 15 amino acids. CDR3 loop: CASSKGQGRSGELFF. The CDR3 DNA is TGTGCCAGCAGCAAGGGACAGGGGAGATCCGGGGAGCTGTTTTTT.

V is TRBV6-5 and J is TRBJ1-2, with 9 positions matching TRBD1. CDR3 size: 15 residues. J lost 8 bases, V lost 4 bases, and 11 bases had no gene match. CDR1 and CDR2 from the germline V gene are MNHEY and SVGAGI. CDR3 DNA sequence: TGTGCCAGCAGTTTATTAGCTACAGGGGGCGCGGGCTACACCTTC. It yields the protein CASSLLATGGAGYTF.

This clone was counted once. The chain recombines TRBV4-3 with TRBJ1-2, with D uncertain. Germline V gives CDR1 LGHNA, CDR2 YSLEER. Trimming took off 3 bases at V and 8 bases at J, with 16 bases between the two ends. CDR3 length: 14 amino acids. CDR3 nucleotides: TGCGCCAGCAGCCAGGATTTTCACACGGGGGGCTACACCTTC. Its protein is CASSQDFHTGGYTF.

The chain is built from TRBV27 and TRBJ2-3, with a weak D call TRBD2 (5 bases). Per germline, CDR1 MNHEY and CDR2 SMNVEV (reference sequence). This CDR3 is 13 amino acids long. V lost 8 bases to trimming and J lost 7 bases, with 16 bases between them. The CDR3 coding sequence is TGTGCCAGCGGCGGCACCGGGGTTTATACGCAGTATTTT. Amino acids: CASGGTGVYTQYF.

The chain recombines TRBV5-1 with TRBJ2-1; D not certain. The CDR3 spans 12 residues. CDR1 and CDR2 (germline): SGHRS, YFSETQ. Deletions cut 0 bases from V and 9 bases from J, with 7 bases between. CDR3 in amino acids: CASSLESPEQFF. The CDR3 nucleotides are TGCGCCAGCAGCTTGGAATCTCCTGAGCAGTTCTTC.

This clone appeared a few times. The chain combines TRBV6-6 with TRBJ2-7, with TRBD2 matching 10 bases. The CDR3 consists of 17 residues. CDR1 and CDR2 from the germline V gene are MNHNY and SVGAGI (reference sequence). V was clipped by 6 bases and J by 2 bases; unmatched bases: 13. The CDR3 reads CASSRTLAGAFPYEQYF. In nucleotides, the CDR3 is TGTGCCAGCAGCCGAACCCTAGCGGGAGCCTTCCCCTACGAGCAGTACTTC.

V and J are TRBV9 and TRBJ2-5; 10 nucleotides match TRBD1. The CDR3 is made up of 17 amino acids. Germline assignment: CDR1 SGDLS and CDR2 YYNGEE. The trim removed 0 bases at V and 1 base at J, leaving 6 bases unmatched. Here the CDR3 DNA reads TGTGCCAGCAGCGTAGGGACAGGGGGTGGGGTCCAAGAGACCCAGTACTTC. Amino acids: CASSVGTGGGVQETQYF.

The rearrangement joins TRBV5-5 to TRBJ2-2; tentatively, D is TRBD1 (6 bases). This CDR3 spans 15 amino acids. The germline V gene has CDR1 SGHKS and CDR2 YYEKEE (reference sequence). V gave up 4 bases and J gave up 0 bases, with 10 bases separating them. CDR3 DNA sequence: TGTGCCAGCAGCCCTGGGACAACGAACACCGGGGAGCTGTTTTTT. Translated, it gives CASSPGTTNTGELFF.

The chain carries TRBV10-3 and TRBJ1-4, with D uncertain. The CDR3 sequence is 16 residues long. Germline assignment: CDR1 ENHRY and CDR2 SYGVKD. The ends were cut back, 0 bases at V and 4 bases at J, with 12 bases in the middle. CDR3 protein: CAISESTTRLNEKLFF. The CDR3 bases are TGTGCCATCAGTGAGTCGACCACCAGACTTAATGAAAAACTGTTTTTT.

The chain recombines TRBV5-1 with TRBJ2-3, with 8 bases matching TRBD2. After removal of 4 bases from V and 3 bases from J, the junction contained 4 bases not matched to a gene. The CDR3 sequence is 14 residues long. The germline V gene has CDR1 SGHRS and CDR2 YFSETQ. CDR3 region: CASSAAGVTDTQYF. For the CDR3, the DNA is TGCGCCAGCAGCGCAGCGGGAGTGACAGATACGCAGTATTTT. The full variable domain, its missing parts supplied by reference TRBV5-1 and TRBJ2-3, is KAGVTQTPRYLIKTRGQQVTLSCSPISGHRSVSWYQQTPGQGLQFLFEYFSETQRNKGNFPGRFSGRQFSNSRSEMNVSTLELGDSALYLCASSAAGVTDTQYFGPGTRLTVL.

This rearrangement joins TRBV5-6 to TRBJ1-1; D possibly corresponds to TRBD1 (6 bases). Germline loops: CDR1 SGHDT, CDR2 YYEEEE. The germline V and J ends were trimmed by 0 bases and 4 bases, with 10 bases remaining between them. CDR3 length: 14 residues. In DNA, the CDR3 is TGTGCCAGCAGCTTGGCAGGGGCTCTCACTGAAGCTTTCTTT. Translated, it gives CASSLAGALTEAFF.

The chain couples TRBV28 to TRBJ1-5; a possible D gene is TRBD1 (6 bases). From germline, CDR1 is MDHEN and CDR2 SYDVKM. The CDR3 is 12 residues long. The V and J ends lost 2 bases and 7 bases respectively, with 6 bases between them. The CDR3 nucleotides are TGTGCCAGCAGTTTAGGGGGCCAGCCCCAGCATTTT. It is translated as CASSLGGQPQHF.

The rearrangement links TRBV6-2 or TRBV6-3 to TRBJ2-2; D perhaps matches TRBD1 (6 bases). This CDR3 spans 17 amino acids. The ends were cut back, 6 bases at V and 1 base at J, with 18 bases in the middle. Germline loops: CDR1 MNHEY, CDR2 SVGEGT. The CDR3 loop reads CASSPYSGHMNTGELFF. DNA of the CDR3: TGTGCCAGCAGCCCATACTCGGGACACATGAACACCGGGGAGCTGTTTTTT.

The rearrangement uses TRBV4-3 and TRBJ1-2; possible D gene TRBD1, 6 bases. This CDR3 comprises 13 residues. V was cut by 6 bases and J by 1 base, with 9 bases left in between. Per germline, CDR1 LGHNA and CDR2 YSLEER. CDR3 sequence reads: CASRPDSNYGYTF. CDR3 DNA: TGCGCCAGCAGACCGGACAGTAACTATGGCTACACCTTC.

The chain employs TRBV5-4 and TRBJ2-1, with 13 nucleotides matching TRBD2. Trimming at V came to 4 bases and at J to 7 bases, leaving 11 bases not matched to a gene. Germline lookup yields CDR1 SGHNT and CDR2 YYREEE (reference sequence). The CDR3 sequence is 17 residues long. The CDR3 here is CASSRRTSGSLLNEQFF. CDR3 DNA: TGTGCCAGCAGCCGGAGGACTAGCGGGAGTCTCTTGAATGAGCAGTTCTTC.

This clone was recorded a few times. V usage is TRBV3-1 (or the pseudogene TRBV3-2) and J usage is TRBJ1-2, with a weak D call TRBD1 (5 bases). There are 14 residues in the CDR3. V lost 4 bases and J lost 8, with 17 bases in between. In germline, CDR1 is LGHDT, CDR2 YNNKEL (reference sequence). CDR3 residues: CASSRLGLTEGYTF. The CDR3 DNA reads TGTGCCAGCAGCCGCCTGGGACTGACGGAAGGCTACACCTTC.

About this clone: One end of the junction varies from germline; a read error may be responsible. V and J are TRBV20-1 and TRBJ1-4; D call uncertain. The germline CDR1 and CDR2 sequences are DFQATT and SNEGSKA (reference sequence). The CDR3 extends over 11 amino acids. The CDR3 sequence: CSARVGVDSLF. The CDR3 coding sequence is TGCAGTGCTAGAGTGGGAGTCGATTCTCTTTTT.

The J gene is TRBJ1-1, the V gene TRBV6-2 or TRBV6-3; 9 positions agree with TRBD1. The J segment lost 1 base and the V segment lost 0 bases, leaving 9 bases of the junction unmatched. This CDR3 has 18 residues. Germline-derived CDR1 and CDR2 are MNHEY and SVGEGT. The CDR3 region is CASSYSGRDREGNTEAFF. The CDR3 DNA is TGTGCCAGCAGTTACTCGGGCCGGGACAGGGAAGGGAACACTGAAGCTTTCTTT.

This clone was recorded only once. The rearrangement links TRBV12-3 or TRBV12-4 to TRBJ2-2, with no clear D. The length of the CDR3 is 11 residues. V was cut by 5 bases and J by 8 bases, with 6 bases left in between. The CDR3 nucleotides read TGTGCCAGCAGTCCAATTGGGGAGCTGTTTTTT. Its translation is CASSPIGELFF.

This clone has just one count. The rearrangement uses TRBV11-2 and TRBJ2-1; D is perhaps TRBD1 (6 bases). The CDR3 has 17 residues. Trimming left V 3 bases short and J 3 bases short, with 18 bases between. From germline, CDR1 is SGHAT and CDR2 FQNNGV. CDR3: CASSLRSGRGGYNEQFF. Written as DNA, the CDR3 is TGTGCCAGCAGCTTGAGAAGCGGCAGGGGTGGCTACAATGAGCAGTTCTTC.

This clone was found once. This chain uses TRBV30 with TRBJ2-7; 7 bases fit TRBD1. Trimming removed 5 bases from V and 2 bases from J; junction bases left unmatched: 3. Germline V gene lookup returns CDR1 GTSNPN and CDR2 SVGIG (reference sequence). The length of the CDR3 is 12 residues. The CDR3 reads CAWAGTAYEQYF. Written as DNA, the CDR3 is TGTGCCTGGGCAGGGACAGCCTACGAGCAGTACTTC.

The chain combines TRBV9 with TRBJ1-1; the match to TRBD1 covers 8 bases. V trimming: 4 bases; J trimming: 4 bases; junction bases outside the gene matches: 6. Germline loops: CDR1 SGDLS, CDR2 YYNGEE. CDR3 length: 14 residues. In DNA, the CDR3 is TGTGCCAGCAGCCACAGGGGGACGAGCACTGAAGCTTTCTTT. This sequence encodes CASSHRGTSTEAFF. Based on the CDR3 plus reference TRBV9 and TRBJ1-1, the full variable domain is DSGVTQTPKHLITATGQRVTLRCSPRSGDLSVYWYQQSLDQGLQFLIQYYNGEERAKGNILERFSAQQFPDLHSELNLSSLELGDSALYFCASSHRGTSTEAFFGQGTRLTVV.